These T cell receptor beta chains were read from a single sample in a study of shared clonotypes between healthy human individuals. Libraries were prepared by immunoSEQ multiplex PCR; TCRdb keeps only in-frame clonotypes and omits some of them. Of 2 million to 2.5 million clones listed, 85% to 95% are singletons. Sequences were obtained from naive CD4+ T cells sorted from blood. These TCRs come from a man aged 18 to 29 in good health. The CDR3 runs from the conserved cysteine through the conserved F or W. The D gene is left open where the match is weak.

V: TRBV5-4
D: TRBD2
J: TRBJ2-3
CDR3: CASSFLTSGAQRLSTDTQYF

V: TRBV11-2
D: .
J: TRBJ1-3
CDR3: CASSLVRGSGNTIYF

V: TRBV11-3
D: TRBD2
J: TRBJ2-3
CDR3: CASSLGRNTGGGTDTQYF

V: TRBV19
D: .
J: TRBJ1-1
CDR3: CASSIMGGSLNTEAFF

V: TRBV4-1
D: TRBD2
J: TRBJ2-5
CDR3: CASSQATSGGGETQYF

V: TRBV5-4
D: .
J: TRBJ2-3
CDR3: CASSFPTGTTDTQYF

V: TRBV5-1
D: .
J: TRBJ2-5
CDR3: CASSSRQLQETQYF

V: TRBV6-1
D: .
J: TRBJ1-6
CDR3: CASSEEQGLHSPLHF

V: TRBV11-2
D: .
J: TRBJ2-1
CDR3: CASSLDPGPNEQFF

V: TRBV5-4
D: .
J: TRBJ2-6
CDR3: CASSRGRNNSGANVLTF

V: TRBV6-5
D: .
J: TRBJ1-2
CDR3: CASRETLYGYTF

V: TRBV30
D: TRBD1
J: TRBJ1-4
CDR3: CAWRTGGNEKLFF

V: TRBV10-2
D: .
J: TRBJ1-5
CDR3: CASSDGNQPQHF

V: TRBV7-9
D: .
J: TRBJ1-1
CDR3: CASSLTPGPMNTEAFF

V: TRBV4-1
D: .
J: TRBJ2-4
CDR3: CASSQERGPGLAKNIQYF

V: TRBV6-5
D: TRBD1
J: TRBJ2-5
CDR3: CASSQGTGREETQYF

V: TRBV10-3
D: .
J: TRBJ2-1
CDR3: CAISESSPPGSYNEQFF

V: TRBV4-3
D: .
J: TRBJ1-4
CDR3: CASSRGGNEKLFF

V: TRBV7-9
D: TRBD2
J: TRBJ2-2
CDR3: CASSFHEAGGTGELFF

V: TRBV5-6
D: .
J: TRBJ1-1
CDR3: CASSAQPEGHTEAFF

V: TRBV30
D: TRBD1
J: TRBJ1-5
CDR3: CAWSSDRGPAQPQHF

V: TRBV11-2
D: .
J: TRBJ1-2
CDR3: CASSLGVGAPYGYTF